This T cell receptor beta chain was observed in a study of cytomegalovirus exposure and HLA in healthy donors. Worth noting for this clone: As yet, its antigen is unknown.

Overall study findings and caveats: There was a cluster of highly shared sequence variants that was likely a sequencing artifact.

Both 60 Vbeta primers and 13 Jbeta primers went into the PCR. Data came from immunoSEQ multiplex PCR; TCRdb stores just in-frame clones and leaves some out. The sample gives around 170,000 clones, roughly 82% of which show up once; 1.5% to 1.7% is in the top ten. Sequenced sample: PBMCs. The TCR comes from a man aged 40-50 years in good health and CMV-seronegative.

CDR3 coding DNA: TGTGCCAGCAGTCATCCCGGGACAGGGAGGCGCGAGCAGTACTTC. It translates to CASSHPGTGRREQYF. The V gene is TRBV28, the J gene TRBJ2-7, with 9 bases fitting TRBD1. The CDR3 contains 15 residues. Germline values: CDR1 MDHEN, CDR2 SYDVKM. The trim removed 5 bases at V and 6 bases at J, leaving 11 bases unmatched.